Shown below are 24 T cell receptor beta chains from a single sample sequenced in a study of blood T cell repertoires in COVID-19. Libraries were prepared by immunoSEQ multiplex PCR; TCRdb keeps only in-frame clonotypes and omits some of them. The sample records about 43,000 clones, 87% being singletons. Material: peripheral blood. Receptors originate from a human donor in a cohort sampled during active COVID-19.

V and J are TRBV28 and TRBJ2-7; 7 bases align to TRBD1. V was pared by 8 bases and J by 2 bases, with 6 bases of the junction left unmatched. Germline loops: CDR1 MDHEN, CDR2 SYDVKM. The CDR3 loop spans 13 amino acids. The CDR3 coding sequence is TGTGCCAGCGTGGACAGGTCAACCTACGAGCAGTACTTC. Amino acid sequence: CASVDRSTYEQYF.

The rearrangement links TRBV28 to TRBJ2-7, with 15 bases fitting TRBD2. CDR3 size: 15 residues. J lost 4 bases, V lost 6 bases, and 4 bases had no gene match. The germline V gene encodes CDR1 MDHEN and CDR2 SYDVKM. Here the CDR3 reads CASSPGLAGGYEQYF. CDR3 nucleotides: TGTGCCAGCAGCCCCGGACTAGCGGGGGGGTACGAGCAGTACTTC.

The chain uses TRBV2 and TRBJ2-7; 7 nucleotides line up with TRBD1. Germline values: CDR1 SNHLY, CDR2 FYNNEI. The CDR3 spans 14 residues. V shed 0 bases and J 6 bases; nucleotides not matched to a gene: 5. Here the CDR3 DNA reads TGTGCCAGCAGTGAAGCAAATTCAGGGGGCGAGCAGTACTTC. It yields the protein CASSEANSGGEQYF. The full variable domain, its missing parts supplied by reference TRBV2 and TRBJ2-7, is EPEVTQTPSHQVTQMGQEVILRCVPISNHLYFYWYRQILGQKVEFLVSFYNNEISEKSEIFDDQFSVERPDGSNFTLKIRSTKLEDSAMYFCASSEANSGGEQYFGPGTRLTVT.

CDR3 coding DNA: TGTGCCAGCAGCCGGCCCGGCGGCCTACTCTATGGCTACACCTTC. Translation gives CASSRPGGLLYGYTF. The V gene is TRBV11-2, the J gene TRBJ1-2; D call uncertain. CDR3 size: 15 residues. The V gene lost 5 bases and the J gene lost 4 bases, with 17 bases spanning the gap. Germline V gene lookup returns CDR1 SGHAT and CDR2 FQNNGV.

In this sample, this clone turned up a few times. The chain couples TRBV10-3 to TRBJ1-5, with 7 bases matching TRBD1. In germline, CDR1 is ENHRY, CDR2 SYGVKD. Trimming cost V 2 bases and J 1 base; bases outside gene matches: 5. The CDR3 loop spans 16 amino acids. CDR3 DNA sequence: TGTGCCATCAGTGAGGGGAACAGGGGCAGCAATCAGCCCCAGCATTTT. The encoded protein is CAISEGNRGSNQPQHF.

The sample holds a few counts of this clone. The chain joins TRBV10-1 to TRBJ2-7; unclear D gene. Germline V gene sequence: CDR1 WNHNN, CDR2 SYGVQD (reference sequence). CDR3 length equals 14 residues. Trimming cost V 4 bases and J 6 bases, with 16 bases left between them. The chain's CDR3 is CASSGGPPTAEQYF. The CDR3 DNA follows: TGCGCCAGCAGTGGTGGGCCCCCAACGGCCGAGCAGTACTTC.

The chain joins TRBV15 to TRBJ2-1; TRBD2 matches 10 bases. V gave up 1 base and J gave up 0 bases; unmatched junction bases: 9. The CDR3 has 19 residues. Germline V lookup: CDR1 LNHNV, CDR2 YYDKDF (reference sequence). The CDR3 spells CATSRVGLAVGGSYNEQFF. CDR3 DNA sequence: TGTGCCACCAGCAGAGTTGGACTAGCGGTTGGGGGCTCCTACAATGAGCAGTTCTTC.

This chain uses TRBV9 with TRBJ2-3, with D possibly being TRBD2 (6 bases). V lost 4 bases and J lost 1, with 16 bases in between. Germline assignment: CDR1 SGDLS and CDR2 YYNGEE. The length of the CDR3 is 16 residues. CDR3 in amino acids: CASSRRGLPGTDTQYF. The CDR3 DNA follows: TGTGCCAGCAGCAGACGGGGACTCCCTGGCACAGATACGCAGTATTTT. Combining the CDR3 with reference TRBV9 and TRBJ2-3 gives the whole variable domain DSGVTQTPKHLITATGQRVTLRCSPRSGDLSVYWYQQSLDQGLQFLIQYYNGEERAKGNILERFSAQQFPDLHSELNLSSLELGDSALYFCASSRRGLPGTDTQYFGPGTRLTVL.

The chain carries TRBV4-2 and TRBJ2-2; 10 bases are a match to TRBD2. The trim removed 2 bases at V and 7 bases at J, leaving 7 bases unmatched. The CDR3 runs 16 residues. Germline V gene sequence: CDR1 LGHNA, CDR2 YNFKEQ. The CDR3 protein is CASSQPSGSGNGELFF. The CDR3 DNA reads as TGTGCCAGCAGCCAACCTAGCGGGAGCGGGAACGGGGAGCTGTTTTTT.

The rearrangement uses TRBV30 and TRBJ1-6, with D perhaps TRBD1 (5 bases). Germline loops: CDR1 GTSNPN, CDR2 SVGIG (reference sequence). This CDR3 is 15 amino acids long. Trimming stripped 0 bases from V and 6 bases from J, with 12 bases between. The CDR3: CAWSVPAGFNSPLHF. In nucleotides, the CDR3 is TGTGCCTGGAGTGTACCCGCAGGGTTTAATTCACCCCTCCACTTT.

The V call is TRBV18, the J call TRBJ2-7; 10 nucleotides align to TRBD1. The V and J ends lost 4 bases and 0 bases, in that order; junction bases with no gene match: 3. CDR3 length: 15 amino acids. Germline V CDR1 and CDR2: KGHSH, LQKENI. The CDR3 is CASSLGQGSSYEQYF. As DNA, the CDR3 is TGTGCCAGCTCACTGGGACAGGGGAGCTCCTACGAGCAGTACTTC. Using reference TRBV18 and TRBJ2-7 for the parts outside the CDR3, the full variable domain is NAGVMQNPRHLVRRRGQEARLRCSPMKGHSHVYWYRQLPEEGLKFMVYLQKENIIDESGMPKERFSAEFPKEGPSILRIQQVVRGDSAAYFCASSLGQGSSYEQYFGPGTRLTVT.

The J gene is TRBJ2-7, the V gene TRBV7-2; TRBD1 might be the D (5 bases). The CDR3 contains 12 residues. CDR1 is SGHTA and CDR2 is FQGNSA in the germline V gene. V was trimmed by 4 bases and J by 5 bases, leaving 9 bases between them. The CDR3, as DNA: TGTGCCAGCAGCTCTCTGGGGCACGAGCAGTACTTC. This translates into CASSSLGHEQYF.

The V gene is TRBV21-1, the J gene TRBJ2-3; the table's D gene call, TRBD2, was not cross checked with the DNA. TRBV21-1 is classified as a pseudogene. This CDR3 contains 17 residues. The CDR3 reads CASSTRDLAGRTDTQYF. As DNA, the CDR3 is TGTGCCAGCAGCACCCGGGATCTAGCGGGTCGCACAGATACGCAGTATTTT.

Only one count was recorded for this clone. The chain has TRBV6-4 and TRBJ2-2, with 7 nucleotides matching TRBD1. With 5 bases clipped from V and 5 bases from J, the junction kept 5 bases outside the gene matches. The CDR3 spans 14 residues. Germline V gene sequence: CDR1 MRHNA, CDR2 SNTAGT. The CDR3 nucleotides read TGTGCCAGCAGTAGACAGGGTTTTACCGGGGAGCTGTTTTTT. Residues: CASSRQGFTGELFF.

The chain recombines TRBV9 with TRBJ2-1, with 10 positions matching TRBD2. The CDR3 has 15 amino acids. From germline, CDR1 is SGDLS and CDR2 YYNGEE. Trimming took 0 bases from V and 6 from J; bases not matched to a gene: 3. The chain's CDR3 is CASSVGLAGANEQFF. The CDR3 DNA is TGTGCCAGCAGCGTAGGTCTAGCGGGAGCCAATGAGCAGTTCTTC.

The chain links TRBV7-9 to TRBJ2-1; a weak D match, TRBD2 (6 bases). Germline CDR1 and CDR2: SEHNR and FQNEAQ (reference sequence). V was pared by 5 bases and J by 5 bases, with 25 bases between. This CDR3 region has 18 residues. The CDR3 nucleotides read TGTGCCAGCAGCCCGCCCCTAGCGACTAAGAGGGGTAACAATGAGCAGTTCTTC. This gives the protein CASSPPLATKRGNNEQFF.

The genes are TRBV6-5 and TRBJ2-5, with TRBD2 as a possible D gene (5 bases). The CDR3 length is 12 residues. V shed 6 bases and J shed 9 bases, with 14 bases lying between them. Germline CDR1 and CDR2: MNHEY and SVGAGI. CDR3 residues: CASSAWSGAQYF. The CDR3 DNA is TGTGCCAGCAGCGCCTGGTCCGGGGCCCAGTACTTC.

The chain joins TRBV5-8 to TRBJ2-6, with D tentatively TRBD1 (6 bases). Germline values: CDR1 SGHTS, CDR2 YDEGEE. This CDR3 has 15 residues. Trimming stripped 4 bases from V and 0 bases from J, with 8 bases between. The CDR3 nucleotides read TGTGCCAGCAGCAAGACAGGCTCTGGGGCCAACGTCCTGACTTTC. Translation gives CASSKTGSGANVLTF.

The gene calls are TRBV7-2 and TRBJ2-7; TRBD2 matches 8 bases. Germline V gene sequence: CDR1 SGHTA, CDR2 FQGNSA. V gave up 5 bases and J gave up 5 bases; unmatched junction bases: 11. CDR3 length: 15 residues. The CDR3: CASSIGNSGINEQYF. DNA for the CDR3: TGTGCCAGCAGCATCGGAAATAGCGGGATTAACGAGCAGTACTTC. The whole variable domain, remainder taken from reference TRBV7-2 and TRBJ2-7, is GAGVSQSPSNKVTEKGKDVELRCDPISGHTALYWYRQSLGQGLEFLIYFQGNSAPDKSGLPSDRFSAERTGGSVSTLTIQRTQQEDSAVYLCASSIGNSGINEQYFGPGTRLTVT.

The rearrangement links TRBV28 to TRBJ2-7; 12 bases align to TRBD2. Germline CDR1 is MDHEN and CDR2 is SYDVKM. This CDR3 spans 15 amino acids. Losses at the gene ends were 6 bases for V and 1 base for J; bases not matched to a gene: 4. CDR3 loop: CASRIGTSGSYEQYF. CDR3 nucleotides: TGTGCCAGCAGGATCGGGACTAGCGGGTCCTACGAGCAGTACTTC.

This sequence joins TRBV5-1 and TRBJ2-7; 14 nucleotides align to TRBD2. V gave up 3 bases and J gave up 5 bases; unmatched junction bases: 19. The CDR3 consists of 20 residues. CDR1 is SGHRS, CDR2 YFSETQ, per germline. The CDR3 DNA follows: TGCGCCAGCAGCTCCCCCAGACTAGCGGGAGGGCCTCCACGGATCCACGAGCAGTACTTC. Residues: CASSSPRLAGGPPRIHEQYF.

This chain's CDR3 is CASSFGQGRHFTDTQYF. DNA of the CDR3: TGTGCCAGCAGTTTCGGACAGGGCAGGCATTTCACAGATACGCAGTATTTT. The chain joins TRBV28 to TRBJ2-3; 8 bases are shared with TRBD1. V was pared by 3 bases and J by 2 bases, with 10 bases of the junction left unmatched. The CDR3 length is 17 residues. Germline CDR1 MDHEN, CDR2 SYDVKM.

CDR3 bases: TGTGCCAGTAGTATAGGAGGGCGGTCTTTGAAGACCCAGTACTTC. Residues: CASSIGGRSLKTQYF. This chain links TRBV19 with TRBJ2-5, with a tentative D call TRBD2 (5 bases). In germline, CDR1 is LNHDA, CDR2 SQIVND (reference sequence). This CDR3 is 15 amino acids long. Trimming pared 1 base from V and 6 bases from J, leaving 15 bases between.

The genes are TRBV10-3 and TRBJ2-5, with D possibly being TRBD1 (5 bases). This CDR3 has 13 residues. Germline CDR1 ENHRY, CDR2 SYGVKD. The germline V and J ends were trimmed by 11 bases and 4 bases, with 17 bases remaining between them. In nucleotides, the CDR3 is TGTGCCTCTTGGGCCAGGGAAGGAGAGACCCAGTACTTC. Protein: CASWAREGETQYF.